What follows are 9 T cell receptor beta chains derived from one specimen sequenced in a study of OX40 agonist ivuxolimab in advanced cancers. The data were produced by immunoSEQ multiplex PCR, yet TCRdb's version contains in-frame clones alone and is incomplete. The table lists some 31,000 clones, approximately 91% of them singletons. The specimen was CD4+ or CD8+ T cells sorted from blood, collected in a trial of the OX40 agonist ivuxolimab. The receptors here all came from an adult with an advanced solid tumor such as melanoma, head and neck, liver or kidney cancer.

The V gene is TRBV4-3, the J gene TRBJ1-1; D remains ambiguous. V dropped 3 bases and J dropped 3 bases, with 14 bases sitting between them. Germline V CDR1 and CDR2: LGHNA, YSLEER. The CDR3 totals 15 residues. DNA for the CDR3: TGCGCCAGCAGCCAGTTAGGCCCCCTCGACACTGAAGCTTTCTTT. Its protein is CASSQLGPLDTEAFF.

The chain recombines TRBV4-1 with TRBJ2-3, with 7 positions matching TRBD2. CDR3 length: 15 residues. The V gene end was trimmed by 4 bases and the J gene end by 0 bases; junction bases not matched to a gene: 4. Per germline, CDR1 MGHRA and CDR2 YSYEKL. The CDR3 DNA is TGCGCCAGCAGCCCCAGACTAGCAAGCACAGATACGCAGTATTTT. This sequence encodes CASSPRLASTDTQYF.

In DNA form, the CDR3 reads TGTGCCAGCAGTGCAAGACAGGGGATTCTTGAAGAGACCCAGTACTTC. Translation: CASSARQGILEETQYF. This chain joins TRBV13 and TRBJ2-5, with TRBD1 matching over 8 bases. V shed 6 bases, J shed 3 bases, and the junction held 12 bases outside the gene matches. The germline gives CDR1 PRHDT, CDR2 FYEKMQ (reference sequence). There are 16 residues in the CDR3.

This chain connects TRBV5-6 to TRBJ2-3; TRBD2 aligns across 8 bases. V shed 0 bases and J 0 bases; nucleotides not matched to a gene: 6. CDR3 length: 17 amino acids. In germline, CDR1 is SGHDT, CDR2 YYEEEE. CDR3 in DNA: TGTGCCAGCAGCTTGGGAACTAGCGGTTTAAGCACAGATACGCAGTATTTT. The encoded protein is CASSLGTSGLSTDTQYF. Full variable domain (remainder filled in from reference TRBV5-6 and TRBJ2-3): DAGVTQSPTHLIKTRGQQVTLRCSPKSGHDTVSWYQQALGQGPQFIFQYYEEEERQRGNFPDRFSGHQFPNYSSELNVNALLLGDSALYLCASSLGTSGLSTDTQYFGPGTRLTVL.

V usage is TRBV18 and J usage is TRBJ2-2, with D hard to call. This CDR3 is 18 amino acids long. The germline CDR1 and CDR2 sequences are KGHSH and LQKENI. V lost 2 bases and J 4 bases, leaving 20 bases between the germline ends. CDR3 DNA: TGTGCCAGCTCACCAAGAATCGGTGGAAGGGTTAGCACCGGGGAGCTGTTTTTT. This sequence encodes CASSPRIGGRVSTGELFF.

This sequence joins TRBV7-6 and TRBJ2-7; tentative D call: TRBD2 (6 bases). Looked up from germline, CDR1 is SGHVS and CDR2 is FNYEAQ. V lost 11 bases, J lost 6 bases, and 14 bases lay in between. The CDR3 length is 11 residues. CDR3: CAVGSGIEQYF. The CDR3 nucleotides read TGTGCCGTCGGGAGTGGTATCGAGCAGTACTTC.

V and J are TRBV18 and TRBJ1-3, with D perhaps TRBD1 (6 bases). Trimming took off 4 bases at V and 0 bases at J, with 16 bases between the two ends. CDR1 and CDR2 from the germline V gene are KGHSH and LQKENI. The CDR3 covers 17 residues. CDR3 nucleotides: TGTGCCAGCTCACAACGGGACACGATAAGCTCTGGAAACACCATATATTTT. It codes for CASSQRDTISSGNTIYF. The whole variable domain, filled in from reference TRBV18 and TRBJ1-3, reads NAGVMQNPRHLVRRRGQEARLRCSPMKGHSHVYWYRQLPEEGLKFMVYLQKENIIDESGMPKERFSAEFPKEGPSILRIQQVVRGDSAAYFCASSQRDTISSGNTIYFGEGSWLTVV.

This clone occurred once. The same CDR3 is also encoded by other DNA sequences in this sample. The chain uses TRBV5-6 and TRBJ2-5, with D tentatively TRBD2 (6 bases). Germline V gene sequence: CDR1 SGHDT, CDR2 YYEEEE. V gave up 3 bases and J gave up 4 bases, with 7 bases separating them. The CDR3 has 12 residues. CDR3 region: CASSWGGETQYF. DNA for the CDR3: TGTGCCAGCAGCTGGGGAGGAGAGACCCAGTACTTC.

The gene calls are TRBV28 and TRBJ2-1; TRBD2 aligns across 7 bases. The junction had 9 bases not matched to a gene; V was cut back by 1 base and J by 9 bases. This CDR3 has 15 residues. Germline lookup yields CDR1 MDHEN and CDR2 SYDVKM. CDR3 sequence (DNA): TGTGCCAGCAGTTTATCTGTGGGAGGGCAGAGTGAGCAGTTCTTC. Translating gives CASSLSVGGQSEQFF.